Reported below is one TCR beta chain. No antigen is known for it. This sample is drawn from a study of beta chain features in type 1 diabetes. The CDR3 loop spans 14 amino acids. Trimming left V 4 bases short and J 5 bases short, with 13 bases between. Germline values: CDR1 ENHRY, CDR2 SYGVKD. Every bit of the isolated RNA underwent reverse transcription, so sequencing read expressed TCRB transcripts. Assay: immunoSEQ multiplex PCR; the TCRdb copy retains only in-frame clones and omits some. This table holds hundreds of thousands of clones, around 15% found once. Points from the study as a whole: cDNA-based reads could over-represent cells with high TCR expression. In every one of the four CD4+ subsets, TCRB CDR3s were moderately but significantly shorter in Type 1 diabetes patients. VDJ junctions sequenced from type 1 diabetes patients showed fewer insertions and more deletions.

In all sorted populations, purity surpassed 95%. This clonotype was sampled from a man between 18 and 35 years old with type 1 diabetes. Sequenced input: naive CD4+ T cells from blood. V usage is TRBV10-3 and J usage is TRBJ2-3, with a tentative D call TRBD2 (6 bases). The DNA for the CDR3 is TGTGCCATCAGTGGTGCGGGGTCAGGAGATACGCAGTATTTT. Its protein product is CAISGAGSGDTQYF.